The clone carrying this T cell receptor (beta chain) qualifies as medium-sized. Germline CDR1 is SGHRS and CDR2 is YFSETQ. The CDR3 is made up of 14 amino acids. V was clipped by 0 bases and J by 5 bases, with 11 bases between them. The data were obtained in a study of prognosis after radiotherapy for stage I lung cancer. Study-level background: The enrollment of patients with stage I non-small cell lung cancer occurred between April 2018 and 2019.

The genomic DNA TCR beta CDR3 region underwent two rounds of multiplex PCR. The authors ran first-round PCR with primers specific to each TRBV and TRBJ gene. TCRdb re-called the multiplex PCR reads with MiXCR, one entry per CDR3 protein. In the table there are 20,000 or so distinct CDR3 sequences, over 25% of which are singletons. This TCR was sampled from a donor at least 50 years old with non-small cell lung cancer. This material consisted of PBMCs, taken before or after stereotactic body radiation therapy (not recorded which). The V call is TRBV5-1, the J call TRBJ1-2, with TRBD1 as a possible D gene (5 bases). CDR3 nucleotide sequence: TGCGCCAGCAGCTTGGCACAGGCCCCTTATGGCTACACCTTC. Encoded protein: CASSLAQAPYGYTF.